This TCR beta chain stems from a study of T cell repertoires in cytomegalovirus infection. About the study: Recently identified HLA-C-restricted CMV epitopes were among the peptides used. In public TCR beta signatures, there were indications of both CMV infection and matching HLA type.

Each CDR3 protein gets one entry after TCRdb re-called the reads with MiXCR. There are about 740,000 distinct CDR3 sequences in the sample; roughly a third occur only once, and roughly 18% lies in the top ten. Regarding the study as a whole: The ex vivo response was dominated by HLA-C-restricted CMV-specific TCR beta clonotypes. Cumulative frequency of public TCR beta families picked out carriers of CMV plus the relevant HLA.

The germline V gene has CDR1 MGHRA and CDR2 YSYEKL. Trimming cost V 0 bases and J 6 bases, with 9 bases left between them. This CDR3 has 14 residues. The sample holds a few counts of this clonotype. The antigen is undetermined. The sequence derives from a human donor in good health (CMV status not recorded). Some clones in this sample may be carry-over from other donors' samples. Sequencing was performed on cultured PBMCs, taken from culture after CMV antigen stimulation. The rearrangement links TRBV4-1 to TRBJ2-1; no reliable D call. The CDR3 region has the DNA TGCGCCAGCAGCCAAGAGTGGAACACCAATGAGCAGTTCTTC. Amino acids: CASSQEWNTNEQFF.